This entry lists 10 T cell receptor beta chains sequenced from one sample in a study of T cells in Graves' hyperthyroidism and ophthalmopathy. TCR beta CDR3 sequences were amplified from RNA transcripts. First-round RT-PCR targeting the TCR CDR3 was performed with the HTBI primer set. TCRdb processed the multiplex PCR reads anew with MiXCR; each CDR3 protein has one entry. The sample has hundreds of thousands of distinct CDR3 sequences, roughly 15% seen once. The sample comprised blood. The receptors originated from a young woman with Graves' hyperthyroidism.

This rearrangement joins TRBV7-9 to TRBJ1-2; D gene unclear. The V end was cut by 0 bases, the J end by 4 bases, with 12 bases between. This CDR3 region has 15 residues. Germline CDR1 and CDR2: SEHNR and FQNEAQ (reference sequence). The CDR3 loop reads CASSLAQTNLYGYTF. The CDR3 nucleotides read TGTGCCAGCAGCTTAGCCCAAACTAATCTCTATGGCTACACCTTC.

The chain couples TRBV15 to TRBJ2-5, with D perhaps matching TRBD1 (6 bases). This CDR3 has 15 residues. The V gene lost 0 bases and the J gene lost 5 bases, with 13 bases spanning the gap. Germline loops: CDR1 LNHNV, CDR2 YYDKDF (reference sequence). CDR3 sequence reads: CATSRDGQGRETQYF. Here the CDR3 DNA reads TGTGCCACCAGCAGAGATGGTCAGGGGCGGGAGACCCAGTACTTC.

This clonotype was found many times. This chain links TRBV28 with TRBJ2-3, with D tentatively TRBD1 (6 bases). The CDR3 loop spans 14 amino acids. Between the trimmed V and J ends, which lost 5 bases and 4 bases, there was a span of 13 bases. Germline loops: CDR1 MDHEN, CDR2 SYDVKM. The CDR3 spells CASSPTGWADTQYF. CDR3 nucleotide sequence: TGTGCCAGCAGTCCCACAGGGTGGGCAGATACGCAGTATTTT.

This clonotype appeared many times. The CDR3 loop is CASSQTSTTGEQYF. The CDR3 DNA reads TGTGCCAGCAGCCAGACCTCCACGACAGGGGAGCAGTACTTC. This rearrangement joins TRBV3-1 to TRBJ2-7; 7 bases line up with TRBD1. This CDR3 is 14 amino acids long. The J segment lost 7 bases and the V segment lost 3 bases, leaving 9 bases of the junction unmatched. CDR1 and CDR2 from the germline V gene are LGHDT and YNNKEL (reference sequence).

A note on this clonotype: A much larger clone sits a single nucleotide away, making a read error possible. This chain joins TRBV7-2 and TRBJ2-1; TRBD2 aligns across 8 bases. The V gene end was trimmed by 5 bases and the J gene end by 6 bases; junction bases not matched to a gene: 9. Germline V gene lookup returns CDR1 SGHTA and CDR2 FQGNSA. The CDR3 has 15 amino acids. DNA of the CDR3: TGTGCCAGCAGCAAGAGACTAGCGAGAGGCAATGAGCAGTTCTTC. Amino acids: CASSKRLARGNEQFF.

The chain employs TRBV6-1 and TRBJ2-2; 11 nucleotides agree with TRBD2. The length of the CDR3 is 17 residues. Germline V gene sequence: CDR1 MNHNS, CDR2 SASEGT. V dropped 5 bases and J dropped 1; count of bases not matched to a gene: 6. The CDR3 DNA is TGTGCCAGCAGTAAAAAGGGACTAGCGGAGAACACCGGGGAGCTGTTTTTT. Translation: CASSKKGLAENTGELFF.

This clonotype was recorded many times. The V and J genes are TRBV5-1 and TRBJ1-2, with 9 bases lining up with TRBD1. V shed 0 bases, J shed 6 bases, and the junction held 9 bases outside the gene matches. The CDR3 covers 16 residues. Germline loops: CDR1 SGHRS, CDR2 YFSETQ. Written as DNA, the CDR3 is TGCGCCAGCAGCTTGGCCTTCGACAGGGGGTTTGATGGCTACACCTTC. It specifies CASSLAFDRGFDGYTF.

This clonotype has at least ten counts. The V gene is TRBV7-2, the J gene TRBJ2-1; 9 positions match TRBD2. The junction had 12 bases not matched to a gene; V was cut back by 3 bases and J by 9 bases. The length of the CDR3 is 16 residues. The V gene's germline CDR1 is SGHTA and CDR2 FQGNSA. The CDR3: CASSLTSGLSIGEQFF. CDR3 nucleotide sequence: TGTGCCAGCAGCTTGACTAGCGGCCTAAGTATTGGTGAGCAGTTCTTC.

The chain links TRBV30 to TRBJ1-1; D is unclear. Looked up from germline, CDR1 is GTSNPN and CDR2 is SVGIG (reference sequence). The CDR3 is made up of 11 amino acids. The V end was cut by 4 bases, the J end by 11 bases, with 14 bases between. In DNA form, the CDR3 reads TGTGCCTGGACTGAGGGATTTTTGGCTTTCTTT. Protein product: CAWTEGFLAFF.

This clonotype was seen ten or more times. This chain joins TRBV7-2 and TRBJ2-3, with a tentative D call TRBD2 (5 bases). Trimming shortened V by 2 bases and J by 4 bases, and 25 bases separated the two germline ends. CDR1 is SGHTA, CDR2 FQGNSA, per germline. The CDR3 sequence is 19 residues long. CDR3: CASSLKPLRGRLPPDTQYF. Here the CDR3 DNA reads TGTGCCAGCAGCTTAAAACCCCTTAGAGGGCGATTGCCACCAGATACGCAGTATTTT.